The next 13 T cell receptor beta chains were all read from a single sample in a study of long-term antiretroviral therapy in people with HIV. Researchers ran immunoSEQ v3.0 at survey level. Clones were read by immunoSEQ multiplex PCR, and TCRdb kept only the in-frame ones, dropping some. The data contain more than 35,000 clones, 80% to 90% of them singletons. The input for sequencing was unsorted PBMCs, taken 2.2 years after starting antiretroviral therapy. These receptors originate from a young man with HIV.

This chain joins TRBV2 and TRBJ2-2; D tentatively fits TRBD1 or TRBD2 (5 bases each). CDR1 and CDR2 (germline): SNHLY, FYNNEI. The CDR3 is 14 residues long. V lost 1 base and J lost 9, with 12 bases in between. DNA of the CDR3: TGTGCCAGCAGTGAAGGCCTCCGGGGCAGGGAGCTGTTTTTT. Its protein product is CASSEGLRGRELFF.

The chain combines TRBV27 with TRBJ2-1; 7 bases align to TRBD2. The CDR3 covers 15 residues. Germline lookup yields CDR1 MNHEY and CDR2 SMNVEV (reference sequence). V trimming: 6 bases; J trimming: 5 bases; junction bases outside the gene matches: 10. The CDR3 is CASRPLAISNNEQFF. In DNA form, the CDR3 reads TGTGCCAGCAGGCCACTAGCGATAAGTAACAATGAGCAGTTCTTC.

V is TRBV30 and J is TRBJ1-1, with no clear D. V lost 0 bases and J 1 base, leaving 9 bases between the germline ends. The CDR3 runs 14 residues. From germline, CDR1 is GTSNPN and CDR2 SVGIG (reference sequence). The CDR3 loop reads CAWSVETPNTEAFF. The CDR3 DNA follows: TGTGCCTGGAGTGTGGAGACTCCGAACACTGAAGCTTTCTTT.

The chain is built from TRBV19 and TRBJ1-5, with a possible D match to TRBD1 (5 bases). The CDR3 consists of 14 residues. V was clipped by 0 bases and J by 6 bases, with 9 bases between them. Germline loops: CDR1 LNHDA, CDR2 SQIVND (reference sequence). CDR3 protein: CASSIDLGAQPQHF. Written as DNA, the CDR3 is TGTGCCAGTAGTATAGATCTCGGGGCTCAGCCCCAGCATTTT. The entire variable domain, with the rest obtained from reference TRBV19 and TRBJ1-5, is as follows: DGGITQSPKYLFRKEGQNVTLSCEQNLNHDAMYWYRQDPGQGLRLIYYSQIVNDFQKGDIAEGYSVSREKKESFPLTVTSAQKNPTAFYLCASSIDLGAQPQHFGDGTRLSIL.

The chain has TRBV15 and TRBJ2-1; weak D call: TRBD2 (7 bases). With 0 bases removed from V and 5 bases from J, the gap between germline ends came to 14 bases. The CDR3 covers 16 residues. The germline V gene has CDR1 LNHNV and CDR2 YYDKDF (reference sequence). CDR3 amino acids: CATSRDEAGANNEQFF. In DNA, the CDR3 is TGTGCCACCAGCAGAGATGAGGCGGGGGCTAACAATGAGCAGTTCTTC.

The J gene is TRBJ2-7, the V gene TRBV7-9; TRBD2 aligns across 12 bases. CDR3 length equals 17 residues. Germline-derived CDR1 and CDR2 are SEHNR and FQNEAQ (reference sequence). Losses at the gene ends were 1 base for V and 0 bases for J; bases not matched to a gene: 4. The CDR3 region has the DNA TGTGCCAGCAGCTTAGGGCTAGCGGGAGGGAGCTCCTACGAGCAGTACTTC. Translated: CASSLGLAGGSSYEQYF.

This clone was detected only once. The J gene is TRBJ1-5, the V gene TRBV7-3; D remains ambiguous. From germline, CDR1 is SGHTA and CDR2 FQGTGA. The ends were cut back, 2 bases at V and 6 bases at J, with 14 bases in the middle. The CDR3 consists of 15 residues. This CDR3 is CASSLGVREGQPQHF. The CDR3, as DNA: TGTGCCAGCAGCTTAGGTGTTAGGGAGGGTCAGCCCCAGCATTTT.

This clone was found once. This chain connects TRBV6-1 to TRBJ1-1; possibly TRBD1 for D (6 bases). Germline V gene data show CDR1 as MNHNS and CDR2 as SASEGT. The CDR3 extends over 14 amino acids. The V end was cut by 2 bases, the J end by 1 base, with 8 bases between. CDR3 bases: TGTGCCAGCAGTGAACGGACAGAGAACACTGAAGCTTTCTTT. It codes for CASSERTENTEAFF.

Only one count was recorded for this clone. The chain recombines TRBV2 with TRBJ2-7; D perhaps matches TRBD2 (5 bases). This CDR3 has 14 amino acids. Germline V gives CDR1 SNHLY, CDR2 FYNNEI. Trimming shortened V by 3 bases and J by 0 bases, and 9 bases separated the two germline ends. CDR3 sequence: CASSDAGLSYEQYF. For the CDR3, the DNA is TGTGCCAGCAGTGACGCGGGCCTCTCCTACGAGCAGTACTTC.

The V call is TRBV27, the J call TRBJ2-7, with D maybe TRBD2 (6 bases). CDR3 size: 14 residues. Germline-derived CDR1 and CDR2 are MNHEY and SMNVEV (reference sequence). V lost 3 bases, J lost 3 bases, and 12 bases lay in between. The DNA of the CDR3 is TGTGCCAGCAGTTTCGGCGGGACTTACTACGAGCAGTACTTC. Its translation is CASSFGGTYYEQYF.

This clone was picked up one time. The chain recombines TRBV15 with TRBJ2-5; D is ambiguous. The CDR3 has 15 residues. The V end was cut by 1 base, the J end by 4 bases, with 13 bases between. Germline V gene data show CDR1 as LNHNV and CDR2 as YYDKDF (reference sequence). The CDR3: CATSRAEASRETQYF. The CDR3 DNA reads as TGTGCCACCAGCAGAGCTGAGGCTTCCCGAGAGACCCAGTACTTC.

V gene TRBV28 combines with J gene TRBJ1-1; D ambiguous. The CDR3 is 13 residues long. Germline loops: CDR1 MDHEN, CDR2 SYDVKM. The germline V and J ends were trimmed by 2 bases and 1 base, with 5 bases remaining between them. The CDR3 spells CASSLGQNTEAFF. CDR3 DNA sequence: TGTGCCAGCAGTTTAGGGCAGAACACTGAAGCTTTCTTT.

The rearrangement joins TRBV10-3 to TRBJ1-1, with TRBD1 matching over 9 bases. From germline, CDR1 is ENHRY and CDR2 SYGVKD. V shed 8 bases, J shed 3 bases, and the junction held 4 bases outside the gene matches. The CDR3 sequence is 13 residues long. In DNA form, the CDR3 reads TGTGCCATCGGGACAGGGTGGGACACTGAAGCTTTCTTT. Translating it yields CAIGTGWDTEAFF.